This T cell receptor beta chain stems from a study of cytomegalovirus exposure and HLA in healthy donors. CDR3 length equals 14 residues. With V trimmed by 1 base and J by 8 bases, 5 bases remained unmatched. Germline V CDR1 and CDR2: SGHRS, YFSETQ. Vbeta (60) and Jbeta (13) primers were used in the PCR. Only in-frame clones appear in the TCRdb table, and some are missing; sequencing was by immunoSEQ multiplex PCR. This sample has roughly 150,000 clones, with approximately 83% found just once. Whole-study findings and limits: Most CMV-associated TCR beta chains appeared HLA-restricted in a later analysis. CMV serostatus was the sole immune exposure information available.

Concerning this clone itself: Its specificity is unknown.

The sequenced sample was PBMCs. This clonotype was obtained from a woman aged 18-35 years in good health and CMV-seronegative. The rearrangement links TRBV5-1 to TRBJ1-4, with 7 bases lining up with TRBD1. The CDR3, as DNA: TGCGCCAGCAGCTTGAGGACAGGAGAAGAAAAACTGTTTTTT. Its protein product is CASSLRTGEEKLFF.